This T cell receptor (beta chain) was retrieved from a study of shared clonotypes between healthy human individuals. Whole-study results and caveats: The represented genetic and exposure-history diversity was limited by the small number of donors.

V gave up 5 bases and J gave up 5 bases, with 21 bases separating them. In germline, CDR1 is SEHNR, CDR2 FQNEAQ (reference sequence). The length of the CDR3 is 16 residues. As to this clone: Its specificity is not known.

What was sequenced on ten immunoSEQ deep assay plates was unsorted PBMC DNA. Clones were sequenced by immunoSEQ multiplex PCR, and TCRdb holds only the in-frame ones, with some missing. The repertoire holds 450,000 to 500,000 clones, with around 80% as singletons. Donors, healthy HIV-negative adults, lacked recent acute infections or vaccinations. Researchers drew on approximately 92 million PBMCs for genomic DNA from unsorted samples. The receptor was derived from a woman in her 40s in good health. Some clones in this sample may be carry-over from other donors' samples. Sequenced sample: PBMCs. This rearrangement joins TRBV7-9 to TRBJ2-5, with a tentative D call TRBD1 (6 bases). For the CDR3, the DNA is TGTGCCAGCAGCCCCGGGACACGTCGTCGTCGGGAGACCCAGTACTTC. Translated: CASSPGTRRRRETQYF.